This record covers a single T cell receptor (beta chain). What it binds is not known. Germline V gene data show CDR1 as ENHRY and CDR2 as SYGVKD. Losses at the gene ends were 4 bases for V and 0 bases for J; bases not matched to a gene: 4. This CDR3 has 18 amino acids. This record comes from a study of CD8 T cell repertoires and HIV-1 epitope variants. Across the study: Controls included no peptide, Ebola AY9 epitope, and a CMV, EBV, flu pool. T cells were cultured for 10 days with cytokines added on days 3 and 7. The baseline condition was 1M T cells left uncultured.

The method was immunoSEQ multiplex PCR; TCRdb's version includes in-frame clones alone and lacks a portion of them. The data show 2,500 or so clones, roughly two thirds seen once. The chain is built from TRBV10-3 and TRBJ2-6; 12 positions agree with TRBD1. The source material was cultured CD8+ T cells derived from PBMCs. This clonotype originated in a male donor with HIV. CDR3 DNA sequence: TGTGCCATCAGTGGGGGACAGGGGGCGGGCTCTGGGGCCAACGTCCTGACTTTC. This gives the protein CAISGGQGAGSGANVLTF.